A selection of T cell receptor beta chains follows, all from one sample in a study of human T cells and chemical hapten exposure. MiXCR was run by TCRdb on the RACE reads, yielding one entry per CDR3 protein. The sample has a few hundred thousand distinct CDR3 sequences, roughly 6% seen once. Sequenced material: whole blood, taken in connection with sensitization to the hapten diphenylcyclopropenone (DPC). The receptors come from a woman aged 18-29 years with alopecia areata. Some clones in this sample may be carry-over from other donors' samples. CDR3s leave out the opening cysteine and the closing phenylalanine or tryptophan.

length	V	J	CDR3
17	TRBV7-6	TRBJ2-5	ASSLIFLVGRGLQETQY
13	TRBV5-4	TRBJ2-3	ASSLEIWSTDTQY
13	TRBV15	TRBJ1-5	ATSWSRSGNQPQH
13	TRBV20-1	TRBJ2-7	SAPKTGSRAYEQY
11	TRBV24-1	TRBJ2-2	ATSDNLSGELF
11	TRBV18	TRBJ2-7	ASSREAGYEQY
11	TRBV12-3/TRBV12-4	TRBJ1-1	ASSYLRQGEAF
12	TRBV6-5	TRBJ1-1	ASRPDHTGLEAF
14	TRBV6-2/TRBV6-3	TRBJ2-2	ASSYMWGRWSGELF
13	TRBV5-1	TRBJ2-7	ASSLSGGASYEQY
19	TRBV4-2	TRBJ2-3	ASSQDLTSGGVFFFVDTQY
12	TRBV2	TRBJ2-7	ASRGVWSSYEQY
15	TRBV7-8	TRBJ1-3	ASSLRPEASSGNTIY
14	TRBV4-3	TRBJ1-2	ASSRTGGPANYGYT
14	TRBV7-8	TRBJ2-5	ASSFARARKEETQY
14	TRBV6-4	TRBJ2-1	ASSERSLAIVSEQF
14	TRBV11-1	TRBJ2-3	ASSLGALAGTDTQY
10	TRBV5-6	TRBJ1-2	ASRGPGLNYT
11	TRBV12-3/TRBV12-4	TRBJ1-2	ASSLNRVNGYT
15	TRBV20-1	TRBJ2-3	SARFSSGSGFADTQY
13	TRBV9	TRBJ1-1	ASSVYENMNTEAF
13	TRBV9	TRBJ1-3	ASSVGPNAGNTIY
16	TRBV14	TRBJ2-7	ASSQEEGPRFSAPEQY
11	TRBV18	TRBJ2-4	ASSPAHMYIQY
16	TRBV4-3	TRBJ1-6	ASSQGAGVLSYNSPLH
12	TRBV6-5	TRBJ1-4	ASSYGQGLTKLF
10	TRBV4-2	TRBJ2-1	ASSQEGRDTL
14	TRBV20-1	TRBJ1-6	SAPRAGQDLNSPLH
12	TRBV6-2/TRBV6-3	TRBJ1-5	ASRGDGLYRPQH
15	TRBV4-1	TRBJ2-2	ASSQDPSGTVPGELF
10	TRBV24-1	TRBJ1-5	ATSGHNQPQH
12	TRBV18	TRBJ1-2	ASSPRQGDYGYT
13	TRBV28	TRBJ1-4	ASSLDRGGDEKLF
14	TRBV11-2	TRBJ1-4	ASSLPRGHGSEKLF
13	TRBV5-4	TRBJ1-1	ASSLDRATNTEAF
12	TRBV27	TRBJ2-7	ASSLSPDSYEQY
13	TRBV4-3	TRBJ2-7	ASSQDQWGSYEQY
12	TRBV7-6	TRBJ2-7	ASSLGHQSYEQY
13	TRBV20-1	TRBJ2-5	SATGQVGEQETQY